Listed below are T cell receptor beta chains from one sample, sequenced in a study of T cells in Graves' hyperthyroidism and ophthalmopathy. One entry per CDR3 protein results from TCRdb running MiXCR on the multiplex PCR reads. The table has around 690,000 distinct CDR3 sequences, 20% seen once; the top ten hold under 35%. Sequencing was performed on blood. The source of these receptors is a man younger than 40 with Graves' ophthalmopathy. Both conserved end residues are part of each CDR3. D genes are given only for firm matches. Only some rows state a clone size, as once, few, many or a class for expanded clones.

d_call j_call clone_size v_call cdr3_nt cdr3_aa
TRBD2 TRBJ2-5 many TRBV28 TGTGCCAGCAGTTTACTAGCGGGAGGACAAGAGACCCAGTACTTC CASSLLAGGQETQYF
NA TRBJ2-1 many TRBV7-2 TGTGCCAGCAGCTTAGACCCCGGGTGGCTATTGCGGGTGCACTCCTACAATGAGCAGTTCTTC CASSLDPGWLLRVHSYNEQFF
TRBD1 TRBJ2-5 many TRBV6-1 TGTGCCAGCAGTCGCCTCCAGGGGGTAGGAGAGACCCAGTACTTC CASSRLQGVGETQYF
NA TRBJ2-1 NA TRBV10-3 TGTGCCATCAGTGACGAAGCGGGTAGCTCCTACAATGAGCAGTTCTTC CAISDEAGSSYNEQFF
TRBD2 TRBJ2-3 NA TRBV6-1 TGTGCCAGCAGCACGGGAAGCGGGACCAGCACAGATACGCAGTATTTT CASSTGSGTSTDTQYF
TRBD1 TRBJ1-1 many TRBV6-6 TGTGCCAGCAGTTACTCTACAGGGGCACGGAACACTGAAGCTTTCTTT CASSYSTGARNTEAFF
NA TRBJ1-2 few TRBV28 TGTGCCAGCAGCCCGCGACAGGCATTAGGCTACACCTTC CASSPRQALGYTF
NA TRBJ1-4 few TRBV6-1 TGTGCCAGCAGATACCTTCAGGGGTCTAATGAAAAACTGTTTTTT CASRYLQGSNEKLFF
TRBD1 TRBJ2-7 NA TRBV27 TGTGCCAGCAGTGACACCGGGACAGGGGTCCACGAGCAGTACTTC CASSDTGTGVHEQYF
NA TRBJ2-2 many TRBV11-2 TGTGCCAGCAGACCAGGACGTCAGGACGGGGAGCTGTTTTTT CASRPGRQDGELFF
NA TRBJ2-5 NA TRBV6-1 TGTGCCAGCAGTGACTACAGGGCAAGCCAAGAGACCCAGTACTTC CASSDYRASQETQYF
TRBD1 TRBJ1-6 few TRBV6-5 TGTGCCAGCAGTTACGACAGGGAGCCTTCACCCCTCCACTTT CASSYDREPSPLHF
NA TRBJ2-2 few TRBV5-1 TGCGCCAGCAGCTTGACGGATAACACCGGGGAGCTGTTTTTT CASSLTDNTGELFF
NA TRBJ1-5 NA TRBV28 TGTGCCAGCAGTTTCTTAGTGGGGCCCAATCAGCCCCAGCATTTT CASSFLVGPNQPQHF
NA TRBJ2-7 many TRBV13 TGTGCCAGCAGCCAAAGCCCCACCTACGAGCAGTACTTC CASSQSPTYEQYF
NA TRBJ2-7 NA TRBV10-1 TGCGCCAGCAGTGAGGGTGATAGTTTCTACGAGCAGTACTTC CASSEGDSFYEQYF
NA TRBJ1-5 NA TRBV15 TGTGCCACCAGCAGGGAGAGGGGGAGTCATCAGCCCCAGCATTTT CATSRERGSHQPQHF
TRBD1 TRBJ1-1 many TRBV28 TGTGCCAGCAGTCCCCCAGGGGGAGTTACTGAAGCTTTCTTT CASSPPGGVTEAFF
TRBD1 TRBJ1-2 NA TRBV28 TGTGCCAGCAGTTTCCCCCCGGGACAGGGTCCGTATGGCTACACCTTC CASSFPPGQGPYGYTF
NA TRBJ2-7 NA TRBV27 TGTGCCACCGTGGGGACCGCGACCTACGAGCAGTACTTC CATVGTATYEQYF
NA TRBJ2-5 many TRBV15 TGTGCCACCAGCAGGGGTCCTGGAGCCGGAGGGTCAGAGACCCAGTACTTC CATSRGPGAGGSETQYF
NA TRBJ1-1 many TRBV28 TGTGCCAGCAGTTCCAATCCCCAGGGGAACACTGAAGCTTTCTTT CASSSNPQGNTEAFF
TRBD2 TRBJ2-5 once TRBV5-4 TGTGCCAGCAGCCATTCGACTAGCGGGAGGTTGGAGACCCAGTACTTC CASSHSTSGRLETQYF
NA TRBJ1-1 NA TRBV20-1 TGCAGTGCTAGAGCATATACAGGGCGGGATGAAGCTTTCTTT CSARAYTGRDEAFF
NA TRBJ1-5 NA TRBV20-1 TGCAGTGCTAGTACCGGGACAAGCAATCAGCCCCAGCATTTT CSASTGTSNQPQHF
TRBD2 TRBJ2-5 NA TRBV18 TGTGCCAGCTCACCGCAGGGAGGGGTCCAAGAGACCCAGTACTTC CASSPQGGVQETQYF
NA TRBJ1-3 NA TRBV11-2 TGTGCCAGCAGCTCCTCGCGGTACTCTGGAAACACCATATATTTT CASSSSRYSGNTIYF
NA TRBJ2-7 few TRBV11-1 TGTGCCAGCAGCTTAGGACAGGTCGGGGAGCAGTACTTC CASSLGQVGEQYF
TRBD2 TRBJ2-1 NA TRBV7-8 TGTGCCAGCAGCACACGACGGCGGGAGGTAGGGTCCTACAATGAGCAGTTCTTC CASSTRRREVGSYNEQFF
NA TRBJ2-1 NA TRBV29-1 TGCAGCGTTGAAGTCGGGGTTAGGCAGTTCTTC CSVEVGVRQFF
TRBD2 TRBJ2-7 many TRBV7-9 TGTGCCAGCAGCTACCTAGCGGGAGGGCCGTACGAGCAGTACTTC CASSYLAGGPYEQYF
TRBD1 TRBJ1-2 few TRBV19 TGTGCCAGTAGGCTACAGGGGGAGGGCTATGGCTACACCTTC CASRLQGEGYGYTF
NA TRBJ2-1 many TRBV18 TGTGCCAGCTCTCCAGGGGTAGCATACAATGAGCAGTTCTTC CASSPGVAYNEQFF
NA TRBJ2-5 few TRBV30 TGTGCCTGGAGTTACGGGGGGCAGACCCAGTACTTC CAWSYGGQTQYF
NA TRBJ1-2 NA TRBV18 TGTGCCAGCTCACCTCAACAAAACTATGGCTACACCTTC CASSPQQNYGYTF
NA TRBJ2-7 many TRBV28 TGTGCCAGCAGTTTAGAGAGGGGCTCCTCCTACGAGCAGTACTTC CASSLERGSSYEQYF
NA TRBJ1-3 NA TRBV18 TGTGCCAGCTCACCACTTTTTCTTGGAAACACCATATATTTT CASSPLFLGNTIYF
NA TRBJ1-2 NA TRBV4-1 TGCGCCAGCAGCCAAGATCAGAGGGGGGATGGCTACACCTTC CASSQDQRGDGYTF
NA TRBJ1-6 few TRBV20-1 TGCAGTGCCCCGACTAGTGGTGTTAATTCACCCCTCCACTTT CSAPTSGVNSPLHF
TRBD2 TRBJ2-3 few TRBV27 TGTGCCAGCAGTGCGGCGGGAGAGCCAGATACGCAGTATTTT CASSAAGEPDTQYF